A single T cell receptor (beta chain) is shown here with its context. Its antigen is not known. V lost 4 bases to trimming and J lost 10 bases; unmatched junction nucleotides: 12. The germline gives CDR1 SQVTM, CDR2 ANQGSEA. The CDR3 length is 14 residues. The sample comes from a study of siplizumab effects on memory and regulatory T cells. Overall study results and limits: No more than a minor fraction of alloreactive clones could be traced back to unstimulated subsets. Proliferating siplizumab-culture Tregs lacked confirmation of suppressive function. Roughly 75-97% of dividing CD4+ or CD8+ clones were without an attributable naive or memory phenotype.

Profiling relied on immunoSEQ multiplex PCR, and the TCRdb table lists in-frame clones only, not all of them. The repertoire has around 87,000 clones, approximately 90% of them found once; the top ten carry approximately 15%. This clonotype originated in a human donor in good health. Sequenced input: CD4+ T cells sorted from blood. The chain joins TRBV29-1 to TRBJ1-1, with 10 bases identical to TRBD1. This CDR3 reads CSVGPGQGWRGAFF. The CDR3 region has the DNA TGCAGCGTTGGCCCGGGACAGGGGTGGAGGGGAGCTTTCTTT.